One sample yielded the 9 T cell receptor beta chains listed below, sequenced in a study of blood T cell repertoires in COVID-19. The method was immunoSEQ multiplex PCR; TCRdb's version includes in-frame clones alone and lacks a portion of them. The sample includes 150,000 to 200,000 clones, approximately 79% of them seen just once. Input material: peripheral blood. The origin of the receptors is a woman of 80 years or more with acute or convalescent COVID-19.

CDR3 nucleotides: TGCGCCAGCCGTAGCGATCCCCAATCCGGGGAGCTGTTTTTT. Translation: CASRSDPQSGELFF. The chain uses TRBV10-2 and TRBJ2-2; the D gene is possibly TRBD2 (5 bases). The CDR3 covers 14 residues. In germline, CDR1 is WSHSY, CDR2 SAAADI. V lost 8 bases and J lost 6, with 16 bases in between.

This chain joins TRBV3-1 (or the pseudogene TRBV3-2) and TRBJ1-5; a possible D gene is TRBD1 (5 bases). V was trimmed by 2 bases and J by 2 bases, leaving 13 bases between them. The CDR3 length is 16 residues. CDR1 LGHDT and CDR2 YNNKEL come from the germline V gene (reference sequence). In DNA form, the CDR3 reads TGTGCCAGCAGCCAATCGGCAGGGCGTGGCAATCAGCCCCAGCATTTT. As protein: CASSQSAGRGNQPQHF.

The J gene is TRBJ1-2, the V gene TRBV10-1, with D uncertain. Per the germline V gene, CDR1 is WNHNN and CDR2 is SYGVQD (reference sequence). CDR3 size: 14 residues. The V gene lost 0 bases and the J gene lost 6 bases, with 11 bases spanning the gap. DNA of the CDR3: TGCGCCAGCAGTGAGTCGCTAGGAGAGCATGGCTACACCTTC. Translation gives CASSESLGEHGYTF.

V usage is TRBV10-3 and J usage is TRBJ1-3; TRBD1 matches at 12 bases. Trimming removed 6 bases from V and 0 bases from J; junction bases left unmatched: 12. The CDR3 loop spans 19 amino acids. CDR1 is ENHRY and CDR2 is SYGVKD in the germline V gene. The CDR3 DNA follows: TGTGCCATCAGGAAGGGGACAGGGGGCGAGTTCAACTCTGGAAACACCATATATTTT. Protein product: CAIRKGTGGEFNSGNTIYF.

The chain employs TRBV5-4 and TRBJ2-1; 13 bases map to TRBD2. V shed 4 bases, J shed 9 bases, and the junction held 4 bases outside the gene matches. The V gene's germline CDR1 is SGHNT and CDR2 YYREEE (reference sequence). This CDR3 has 14 residues. As DNA, the CDR3 is TGTGCCAGCAGCCCTGGACTAGCGGGAGTTGAGCAGTTCTTC. Translated, it gives CASSPGLAGVEQFF.

The chain carries TRBV7-6 and TRBJ2-3; tentative D call: TRBD1 (6 bases). The CDR3 loop spans 15 amino acids. Germline-derived CDR1 and CDR2 are SGHVS and FNYEAQ. Trimming cost V 5 bases and J 4 bases, with 16 bases left between them. The CDR3 here is CASSRTGSVSDTQYF. The CDR3 DNA is TGTGCCAGCAGCCGAACAGGGTCGGTATCAGATACGCAGTATTTT.

The chain couples TRBV7-2 to TRBJ2-3, with 12 bases aligning to TRBD1. The CDR3 is made up of 18 amino acids. The V segment lost 5 bases and the J segment 4 bases; nucleotides outside the gene matches: 13. In germline, CDR1 is SGHTA, CDR2 FQGNSA. CDR3 DNA sequence: TGTGCCAGCAGCCCCTCTCCGGGACAGGGGGCGTCTCCAGATACGCAGTATTTT. It yields the protein CASSPSPGQGASPDTQYF.

V gene TRBV10-1 combines with J gene TRBJ2-2; no definite D call. There are 15 residues in the CDR3. Germline V gene data show CDR1 as WNHNN and CDR2 as SYGVQD (reference sequence). The V end was cut by 3 bases, the J end by 0 bases, with 8 bases between. The CDR3 sequence is CASSEGSANTGELFF. The CDR3 nucleotides are TGCGCCAGCAGTGAAGGCAGCGCGAACACCGGGGAGCTGTTTTTT.

The V gene is TRBV5-1, the J gene TRBJ1-1; D uncertain. Germline-derived CDR1 and CDR2 are SGHRS and YFSETQ. Trimming pared 5 bases from V and 2 bases from J, leaving 13 bases between. The CDR3 contains 14 residues. Here the CDR3 reads CASSLSRGNTEAFF. CDR3 nucleotides: TGCGCCAGCAGTCTCTCCCGGGGTAACACTGAAGCTTTCTTT.